The 21 T cell receptor beta chains in this list originate from one sample, sequenced in a study of long-term antiretroviral therapy in people with HIV. The authors ran the immunoSEQ assay, v3.0, at survey level. Method: immunoSEQ multiplex PCR; TCRdb's copy keeps in-frame clones and lacks some. The table records about 16,000 clones, roughly 76% of them present only once. The sample here was unsorted PBMCs, taken 1.5 years before starting antiretroviral therapy. All receptors derive from a woman between 50 and 59 years old with HIV.

The chain couples TRBV19 to TRBJ1-5; D gene ambiguous. From germline, CDR1 is LNHDA and CDR2 SQIVND (reference sequence). This CDR3 is built from 15 residues. V lost 5 bases and J lost 0, with 11 bases in between. Here the CDR3 reads CASSPVRVSNQPQHF. In nucleotides, the CDR3 is TGTGCCAGTAGTCCCGTGAGGGTTAGCAATCAGCCCCAGCATTTT.

By frequency in the sample, this clone is medium-sized. The rearrangement joins TRBV7-2 to TRBJ2-3; 8 bases match TRBD2. Germline V gene data show CDR1 as SGHTA and CDR2 as FQGNSA. The junction had 5 bases not matched to a gene; V was cut back by 3 bases and J by 0 bases. This CDR3 region has 16 residues. DNA of the CDR3: TGTGCCAGCAGCTTGGCTAGCGGGTCTAGCACAGATACGCAGTATTTT. Amino acids: CASSLASGSSTDTQYF. The variable domain in full, completed from reference TRBV7-2 and TRBJ2-3, reads GAGVSQSPSNKVTEKGKDVELRCDPISGHTALYWYRQSLGQGLEFLIYFQGNSAPDKSGLPSDRFSAERTGGSVSTLTIQRTQQEDSAVYLCASSLASGSSTDTQYFGPGTRLTVL.

This clone was seen a handful of times. The gene calls are TRBV6-5 and TRBJ2-7; perhaps TRBD2 as D (6 bases). CDR3 size: 12 residues. The V and J ends lost 7 bases and 2 bases respectively, with 9 bases between them. The germline gives CDR1 MNHEY, CDR2 SVGAGI. The CDR3 loop reads CASIGRTYEQYF. The CDR3 DNA reads as TGTGCCAGCATTGGGAGGACCTACGAGCAGTACTTC.

This sequence joins TRBV7-9 and TRBJ2-3; 7 nucleotides line up with TRBD2. With V trimmed by 3 bases and J by 0 bases, 12 bases remained unmatched. This CDR3 has 18 residues. Germline CDR1 and CDR2: SEHNR and FQNEAQ (reference sequence). The CDR3 loop is CASSFRLAREASTDTQYF. CDR3 bases: TGTGCCAGCAGCTTTAGACTAGCTCGGGAGGCTAGCACAGATACGCAGTATTTT.

The V gene is TRBV5-4, the J gene TRBJ2-1, with 11 bases identical to TRBD2. CDR1 SGHNT and CDR2 YYREEE come from the germline V gene (reference sequence). V lost 0 bases to trimming and J lost 7 bases; unmatched junction nucleotides: 6. This CDR3 has 16 amino acids. The CDR3 sequence: CASSLAGASGGNEQFF. CDR3 sequence (DNA): TGTGCCAGCAGCTTGGCCGGGGCTAGCGGGGGGAATGAGCAGTTCTTC.

The chain employs TRBV19 and TRBJ2-5; D may be TRBD2 (6 bases). Germline values: CDR1 LNHDA, CDR2 SQIVND (reference sequence). The V gene lost 4 bases and the J gene lost 4 bases, with 16 bases spanning the gap. The CDR3 is 15 residues long. The CDR3 here is CASSTGDFQGETQYF. DNA for the CDR3: TGTGCCAGTAGTACCGGGGACTTCCAGGGAGAGACCCAGTACTTC.

This clone has only a few counts. V gene TRBV6-5 combines with J gene TRBJ2-7; D not resolved. There are 14 residues in the CDR3. The V and J ends lost 0 bases and 5 bases respectively, with 11 bases between them. Looked up from germline, CDR1 is MNHEY and CDR2 is SVGAGI. CDR3 sequence: CASSYSSTPHEQYV. The CDR3 region has the DNA TGTGCCAGCAGTTACTCGTCTACTCCCCACGAGCAGTACGTC.

The chain uses TRBV5-1 and TRBJ2-1; 12 bases map to TRBD2. The trim removed 3 bases at V and 7 bases at J, leaving 5 bases unmatched. Germline-derived CDR1 and CDR2 are SGHRS and YFSETQ. The CDR3 covers 15 residues. CDR3 DNA sequence: TGCGCCAGCAGCTCTACTAGCGGGGGGTCGAATGAGCAGTTCTTC. Its protein product is CASSSTSGGSNEQFF.

This clone is labeled as medium-sized. In the same sample, other DNA sequences code for this CDR3. V gene TRBV29-1 combines with J gene TRBJ2-7; 7 bases are shared with TRBD1. Germline CDR1 and CDR2: SQVTM and ANQGSEA. The CDR3 totals 14 residues. With V trimmed by 1 base and J by 3 bases, 6 bases remained unmatched. CDR3 in amino acids: CSVEVGDRGYEQYF. CDR3 nucleotides: TGCAGCGTTGAAGTTGGGGACAGAGGCTACGAGCAGTACTTC.

V usage is TRBV30 and J usage is TRBJ1-2; D is uncertain. V was cut by 2 bases and J by 0 bases, with 10 bases left in between. The CDR3 covers 14 residues. Germline assignment: CDR1 GTSNPN and CDR2 SVGIG (reference sequence). CDR3: CAWSTVAANYGYTF. The CDR3 nucleotides are TGTGCCTGGAGTACGGTGGCAGCTAACTATGGCTACACCTTC.

The rearrangement uses TRBV10-3 and TRBJ1-6, with TRBD1 identical over 8 bases. The CDR3 consists of 14 residues. V gave up 7 bases and J gave up 11 bases; unmatched junction bases: 10. Germline V gene sequence: CDR1 ENHRY, CDR2 SYGVKD. Here the CDR3 DNA reads TGTGCCATCAAGGGACAGGATCGTGTGGCACCCCTCCACTTT. It is translated as CAIKGQDRVAPLHF.

This rearrangement joins TRBV19 to TRBJ1-5, with D possibly matching TRBD1 (5 bases). V dropped 0 bases and J dropped 7 bases, with 7 bases sitting between them. CDR3 length equals 13 residues. The germline CDR1 and CDR2 sequences are LNHDA and SQIVND (reference sequence). In DNA, the CDR3 is TGTGCCAGTAGTATAGAGGGACTACAGCCCCAGCATTTT. It yields the protein CASSIEGLQPQHF.

V is TRBV18 and J is TRBJ2-2; D unclear. The germline V and J ends were trimmed by 4 bases and 4 bases, with 13 bases remaining between them. CDR1 KGHSH and CDR2 LQKENI come from the germline V gene. The length of the CDR3 is 15 residues. The CDR3 region has the DNA TGTGCCAGCTCACTTCAAACGGACGGCACCGGGGAGCTGTTTTTT. Translation gives CASSLQTDGTGELFF.

The chain recombines TRBV27 with TRBJ2-1; 9 bases match TRBD2. CDR1 is MNHEY, CDR2 SMNVEV, per germline (reference sequence). This CDR3 is 15 amino acids long. V lost 8 bases, J lost 2 bases, and 7 bases stayed unmatched. For the CDR3, the DNA is TGTGCCAGCGGACTTAGCGGGGGTACCTACAATGAGCAGTTCTTC. It translates to CASGLSGGTYNEQFF.

The rearrangement uses TRBV5-8 and TRBJ1-4, with D perhaps matching TRBD1 (5 bases). Germline V lookup: CDR1 SGHTS, CDR2 YDEGEE. The CDR3 is 12 residues long. V shed 5 bases and J shed 14 bases, with 16 bases lying between them. CDR3 sequence reads: CASSPQGRGLFF. The CDR3 bases are TGTGCCAGCAGTCCCCAGGGACGAGGGCTGTTTTTT.

This rearrangement joins TRBV19 to TRBJ1-4; TRBD1 agrees at 7 bases. This CDR3 is 14 amino acids long. CDR1 and CDR2 (germline): LNHDA, SQIVND (reference sequence). V dropped 8 bases and J dropped 6; count of bases not matched to a gene: 9. For the CDR3, the DNA is TGTGCCAGTTTTGGCAGAACAGGGGATGAAAAACTGTTTTTT. Protein: CASFGRTGDEKLFF.

This CDR3 is CASSFWDRATEAFF. Here the CDR3 DNA reads TGTGCCAGCAGCTTCTGGGACAGGGCAACTGAAGCTTTCTTT. V is TRBV11-2 and J is TRBJ1-1; 9 bases map to TRBD1. The CDR3 covers 14 residues. Germline CDR1 reads SGHAT; CDR2 reads FQNNGV. J lost 5 bases, V lost 3 bases, and 4 bases had no gene match.

The chain employs TRBV9 and TRBJ2-7; no reliable D call. Germline CDR1 and CDR2: SGDLS and YYNGEE. V lost 3 bases to trimming and J lost 3 bases, with 10 bases between them. The CDR3 length is 13 residues. The CDR3 here is CASSAQQNYEQYF. The CDR3, as DNA: TGTGCCAGCAGCGCGCAACAGAACTACGAGCAGTACTTC.

This clone has a handful of counts. The V call is TRBV5-1, the J call TRBJ2-5; TRBD1 agrees at 8 bases. The V gene's germline CDR1 is SGHRS and CDR2 YFSETQ. Germline trimming cut 4 bases from V and 2 bases from J; bases unmatched to any gene: 7. There are 15 residues in the CDR3. The DNA for the CDR3 is TGCGCCAGCAGCGGGCTGACAGGGGCGCAAGAGACCCAGTACTTC. Protein sequence: CASSGLTGAQETQYF.

The chain carries TRBV30 and TRBJ2-7; TRBD1 matches at 7 bases. The V gene's germline CDR1 is GTSNPN and CDR2 SVGIG (reference sequence). CDR3 length equals 14 residues. Trimming cost V 3 bases and J 4 bases; bases outside gene matches: 9. The CDR3 region is CAWSPGTDLYEQYF. CDR3 bases: TGTGCCTGGAGCCCCGGGACAGATTTATACGAGCAGTACTTC.

The J gene is TRBJ2-6, the V gene TRBV4-1; TRBD2 matches 12 bases. The CDR3 has 19 amino acids. The V gene end was trimmed by 0 bases and the J gene end by 3 bases; junction bases not matched to a gene: 6. Per the germline V gene, CDR1 is MGHRA and CDR2 is YSYEKL. CDR3: CASSQDELAGGLGANVLTF. In DNA form, the CDR3 reads TGCGCCAGCAGCCAAGATGAGCTAGCGGGGGGGCTTGGGGCCAACGTCCTGACTTTC.